These 23 T cell receptor beta chains were sequenced from one sample in a study of regulatory T cells in long-lasting Graves disease. The time point: persistent/refractory GD, antithyroid drugs over 5 years with positive TRAb. PBMC RNA served as the TCR library source. Library construction for TCR beta used iRepertoire HTBI primers and Arm-PCR of CDR3 regions. TCRdb reprocessed the multiplex PCR reads via MiXCR and lists one record per CDR3 protein. The profile covers roughly 400,000 distinct CDR3 sequences, with 20% to 25% appearing a single time and less than 25% taken by the ten largest. The sequencing here drew on peripheral blood mononuclear cells (PBMCs), taken when the disease was refractory, from a patient treated with antithyroid drugs. These receptors all come from a female donor with Graves disease.

This clonotype appeared many times. The gene calls are TRBV3-1 and TRBJ1-1; D ambiguous. In germline, CDR1 is LGHDT, CDR2 YNNKEL (reference sequence). Trimming pared 5 bases from V and 3 bases from J, leaving 19 bases between. This CDR3 has 16 residues. CDR3 coding DNA: TGTGCCAGCAGCTACCAGATGGCCTTCGGGGACACTGAAGCTTTCTTT. It yields the protein CASSYQMAFGDTEAFF.

The genes are TRBV12-3 or TRBV12-4 and TRBJ2-3; 9 positions agree with TRBD2. The CDR3 totals 14 residues. V shed 8 bases, J shed 4 bases, and the junction held 7 bases outside the gene matches. In nucleotides, the CDR3 is TGTGCCAGCCTGGAGGCGGGAGGGTCAGATACGCAGTATTTT. Encoded protein: CASLEAGGSDTQYF.

This clonotype was seen repeatedly, ten times or more. The chain combines TRBV28 with TRBJ2-7; 9 nucleotides agree with TRBD1. This CDR3 spans 16 amino acids. From germline, CDR1 is MDHEN and CDR2 SYDVKM. V was clipped by 0 bases and J by 5 bases; unmatched bases: 8. The CDR3 sequence: CASSLWEGQGINEQYF. CDR3 nucleotides: TGTGCCAGCAGTTTATGGGAGGGACAGGGTATCAACGAGCAGTACTTC.

This chain uses TRBV6-4 with TRBJ1-4; 9 bases are shared with TRBD1. CDR1 and CDR2 (germline): MRHNA, SNTAGT. The CDR3 contains 18 residues. The V segment lost 5 bases and the J segment 3 bases; nucleotides outside the gene matches: 13. The CDR3 here is CASSYRTGEGAPNEKLFF. CDR3 sequence (DNA): TGTGCCAGCAGTTACAGGACAGGGGAGGGGGCCCCTAATGAAAAACTGTTTTTT.

This clonotype was seen many times. The chain combines TRBV7-9 with TRBJ2-7; a weak D match, TRBD2 (5 bases). The CDR3 consists of 16 residues. CDR1 and CDR2 (germline): SEHNR, FQNEAQ (reference sequence). Deletions cut 3 bases from V and 0 bases from J, with 15 bases between. CDR3 bases: TGTGCCAGCAGCTTGGAGGACTCACCCTTCTCCTACGAGCAGTACTTC. Translation gives CASSLEDSPFSYEQYF.

In its sample, this clonotype was seen many times. This chain uses TRBV12-3 or TRBV12-4 with TRBJ1-1, with D uncertain. CDR3 length equals 12 residues. V lost 6 bases and J 0 bases, leaving 5 bases between the germline ends. The CDR3: CASSIMNTEAFF. Here the CDR3 DNA reads TGTGCCAGCAGCATCATGAACACTGAAGCTTTCTTT.

This chain joins TRBV14 and TRBJ1-3; perhaps TRBD1 as D (5 bases). There are 15 residues in the CDR3. CDR1 and CDR2 (germline): SGHDN, FVKESK. V lost 4 bases and J lost 6, with 16 bases in between. CDR3 DNA sequence: TGTGCCAGCAGCCGATATCCTAAAGGGGAAAACACCATATATTTT. Translated, it gives CASSRYPKGENTIYF.

This clonotype showed up many times. This chain connects TRBV20-1 to TRBJ2-7; either TRBD1 or TRBD2 may fit D (5 bases each). Germline loops: CDR1 DFQATT, CDR2 SNEGSKA (reference sequence). Trimming took off 4 bases at V and 2 bases at J, with 12 bases between the two ends. There are 13 residues in the CDR3. The chain's CDR3 is CSATPRGAYEQYF. The CDR3 bases are TGCAGTGCTACGCCCCGGGGCGCCTACGAGCAGTACTTC.

This clonotype showed up just a few times. The chain is built from TRBV27 and TRBJ2-1; TRBD1 might be the D (6 bases). Germline V gene lookup returns CDR1 MNHEY and CDR2 SMNVEV (reference sequence). The CDR3 length is 13 residues. Trimming pared 7 bases from V and 6 bases from J, leaving 13 bases between. The CDR3 sequence: CASTSRGFNEQFF. CDR3 coding DNA: TGTGCCAGCACTAGCAGGGGATTCAATGAGCAGTTCTTC.

This clonotype was seen repeatedly, ten times or more. The V gene is TRBV28, the J gene TRBJ2-7; D tentatively reads TRBD1 or TRBD2 (5 bases each). Trimming pared 11 bases from V and 6 bases from J, leaving 17 bases between. The V gene's germline CDR1 is MDHEN and CDR2 SYDVKM. The CDR3 sequence is 12 residues long. CDR3 sequence reads: CAALGSGGEQYF. DNA for the CDR3: TGTGCCGCCTTAGGAAGTGGGGGCGAGCAGTACTTC. The whole variable domain, filled in from reference TRBV28 and TRBJ2-7, reads DVKVTQSSRYLVKRTGEKVFLECVQDMDHENMFWYRQDPGLGLRLIYFSYDVKMKEKGDIPEGYSVSREKKERFSLILESASTNQTSMYLCAALGSGGEQYFGPGTRLTVT.

This clonotype was counted a few times. This sequence joins TRBV19 and TRBJ1-5; a weak D match, TRBD1 (5 bases). The CDR3 spans 13 residues. Trimming left V 9 bases short and J 4 bases short, with 13 bases between. Germline CDR1 LNHDA, CDR2 SQIVND (reference sequence). The chain's CDR3 is CASRDVQNQPQHF. The CDR3 coding sequence is TGTGCCAGCCGGGACGTCCAGAATCAGCCCCAGCATTTT.

A word on this clonotype: A much more abundant neighbour one base away suggests this may be a read error. The rearrangement links TRBV5-5 to TRBJ2-7; the match to TRBD1 covers 8 bases. V lost 5 bases, J lost 3 bases, and 7 bases stayed unmatched. This CDR3 region has 14 residues. The germline gives CDR1 SGHKS, CDR2 YYEKEE (reference sequence). The CDR3 bases are TGTGCCAGCAGTAAGAGACAGGGGTACTACGAGCAGTACTTC. This gives the protein CASSKRQGYYEQYF.

J is TRBJ2-2 and V is TRBV27; TRBD1 might be the D (7 bases). Between the trimmed V and J ends, which lost 3 bases and 5 bases, there was a span of 13 bases. CDR1 is MNHEY and CDR2 is SMNVEV in the germline V gene (reference sequence). This CDR3 is built from 15 residues. DNA of the CDR3: TGTGCCAGCAGTTTCAGGGGGGTGAGAACCGGGGAGCTGTTTTTT. Its protein is CASSFRGVRTGELFF.

Only one count was recorded for this clonotype. The gene calls are TRBV20-1 and TRBJ1-5, with D perhaps matching TRBD1 (6 bases). The CDR3 runs 14 residues. Germline CDR1 is DFQATT and CDR2 is SNEGSKA (reference sequence). The V end was cut by 3 bases, the J end by 3 bases, with 12 bases between. In DNA, the CDR3 is TGCAGTGCTAGTAGGCCAGGGGCCAATCAGCCCCAGCATTTT. Residues: CSASRPGANQPQHF.

This clonotype has a handful of counts. This chain joins TRBV12-3 or TRBV12-4 and TRBJ2-1, with D tentatively TRBD2 (5 bases). The V gene lost 3 bases and the J gene lost 9 bases, with 15 bases spanning the gap. The CDR3 sequence is 14 residues long. DNA of the CDR3: TGTGCCAGCAGTTTTTTAACTCCTGGAGGTGAGCAGTTCTTC. Its protein product is CASSFLTPGGEQFF.

The chain is built from TRBV7-9 and TRBJ2-3; the match to TRBD2 covers 13 bases. The CDR3 has 17 amino acids. Germline CDR1 and CDR2: SEHNR and FQNEAQ (reference sequence). V trimming: 3 bases; J trimming: 6 bases; junction bases outside the gene matches: 9. DNA for the CDR3: TGTGCCAGCAGCTTGTTACTAGCGGGAGGGCCGTCCGATACGCAGTATTTT. Translated: CASSLLLAGGPSDTQYF.

The J gene is TRBJ1-3, the V gene TRBV20-1, with 7 bases identical to TRBD1. The J segment lost 4 bases and the V segment lost 3 bases, leaving 9 bases of the junction unmatched. CDR3 length: 15 residues. CDR1 is DFQATT and CDR2 is SNEGSKA in the germline V gene (reference sequence). For the CDR3, the DNA is TGCAGTGCTAGCGACCCCCGACAGGGAGGAAACACCATATATTTT. It encodes CSASDPRQGGNTIYF.

The chain links TRBV4-1 to TRBJ2-7; 12 positions agree with TRBD1. The J segment lost 4 bases and the V segment lost 8 bases, leaving 12 bases of the junction unmatched. This CDR3 contains 16 residues. Germline CDR1 is MGHRA and CDR2 is YSYEKL. The CDR3 DNA reads TGCGCCAGCCCTGGGACAGGGGGCTTTATCCGTTACGAGCAGTACTTC. Translated, it gives CASPGTGGFIRYEQYF.

This clonotype was observed a handful of times. The chain combines TRBV6-2 or TRBV6-3 with TRBJ1-1; 7 bases align to TRBD1. J gave up 4 bases and V 5 bases, and 10 bases lay outside the gene matches. The length of the CDR3 is 15 residues. Germline assignment: CDR1 MNHEY and CDR2 SVGEGT. In nucleotides, the CDR3 is TGTGCCAGCAGTGGAGACGACAGGGCGGCCACTGAAGCTTTCTTT. Amino acids: CASSGDDRAATEAFF.

In the case of this clonotype: A much larger clone differs from this one at a single base, so this may be a read error. The V call is TRBV28, the J call TRBJ1-3; D not resolved. CDR1 is MDHEN and CDR2 is SYDVKM in the germline V gene. The CDR3 is 16 amino acids. CDR3 DNA: TGTGCCAGCAGTCTACTAGGACTCAGCTCTGGAAACGCCATATATTTT. As protein: CASSLLGLSSGNAIYF.

This clonotype was counted ten times or more. This chain joins TRBV6-2 or TRBV6-3 and TRBJ1-5; 9 bases align to TRBD1. Losses at the gene ends were 4 bases for V and 1 base for J; bases not matched to a gene: 2. The CDR3 sequence is 15 residues long. The germline gives CDR1 MNHEY, CDR2 SVGEGT. The CDR3 loop is CASSWTGESNQPQHF. The CDR3 DNA reads TGTGCCAGCAGTTGGACAGGGGAGAGCAATCAGCCCCAGCATTTT.

This clonotype was counted at least ten times. V is TRBV7-2 and J is TRBJ2-7; D remains unclear. The V gene's germline CDR1 is SGHTA and CDR2 FQGNSA. Trimming cost V 3 bases and J 4 bases, with 31 bases left between them. This CDR3 is built from 20 residues. CDR3 nucleotides: TGTGCCAGCAGCTTTAGATTCGGGCTGATCGTGTCAAATCCCCTTTACGAGCAGTACTTC. It encodes CASSFRFGLIVSNPLYEQYF.

The DNA for the CDR3 is TGTGCCAGCAGTTATGGGCCCGGGCAGTACTTC. This encodes CASSYGPGQYF. This chain connects TRBV6-5 to TRBJ2-7; D ambiguous. Trimming pared 3 bases from V and 9 bases from J, leaving 9 bases between. Germline CDR1 reads MNHEY; CDR2 reads SVGAGI. The CDR3 extends over 11 amino acids.